A single sample gave rise to the 7 T cell receptor beta chains below, sequenced in a study of Graves' ophthalmopathy and Graves' hyperthyroidism. The TCR beta CDR3 regions underwent amplification from RNA transcripts. Second-round multiplex PCR came after first-round RT-PCR with HTBI primers. TCRdb re-called the multiplex PCR reads with MiXCR, one entry per CDR3 protein. The top ten clones hold about 3.3% of a sample with about 640,000 distinct CDR3 sequences, over 40% of them seen once. Sample: peripheral blood. All receptors derive from an adult man with Graves' ophthalmopathy.

This clonotype was seen just once. A read error may produce the germline difference seen at one junction end. The chain joins TRBV7-2 to TRBJ2-7, with 10 bases lining up with TRBD2. CDR1 is SGHTA, CDR2 FQGNSA, per germline. This CDR3 spans 14 amino acids. The DNA of the CDR3 is TGTGCCAGCAGCATGGGACTAGCGCCCTACGAGCAATACTTC. Protein sequence: CASSMGLAPYEQYF.

This clonotype was found many times. The J gene is TRBJ1-1, the V gene TRBV9; 9 nucleotides match TRBD1. The CDR3 loop spans 15 amino acids. Germline lookup yields CDR1 SGDLS and CDR2 YYNGEE. The V gene end was trimmed by 3 bases and the J gene end by 1 base; junction bases not matched to a gene: 4. The CDR3 is CASSESGQGNTEAFF. DNA of the CDR3: TGTGCCAGCAGCGAATCGGGACAGGGGAACACTGAAGCTTTCTTT.

The genes are TRBV24-1 and TRBJ1-5, with 7 bases aligning to TRBD1. Losses at the gene ends were 4 bases for V and 0 bases for J; bases not matched to a gene: 5. CDR3 length: 16 residues. Looked up from germline, CDR1 is KGHDR and CDR2 is SFDVKD. The CDR3 sequence: CATSEGDSDSNQPQHF. The DNA for the CDR3 is TGTGCCACCAGTGAGGGGGACAGCGATAGCAATCAGCCCCAGCATTTT.

In this sample, this clonotype turned up many times. J is TRBJ1-2 and V is TRBV27, with 10 bases fitting TRBD1. Germline V CDR1 and CDR2: MNHEY, SMNVEV (reference sequence). Trimming took 5 bases from V and 5 from J; bases not matched to a gene: 8. The CDR3 extends over 15 amino acids. The DNA for the CDR3 is TGTGCCAGCAGTGGACAGGGACAGGGGTTTTATGGCTACACCTTC. Its translation is CASSGQGQGFYGYTF.

This clonotype was detected a few times. The chain couples TRBV9 to TRBJ1-4; a weak D match, TRBD1 (6 bases). Trimming removed 2 bases from V and 3 bases from J, with 20 bases in between. The germline V gene encodes CDR1 SGDLS and CDR2 YYNGEE. This CDR3 region has 18 residues. This CDR3 reads CASSVLGGTFGANEKLFF. CDR3 DNA: TGTGCCAGCAGCGTCCTAGGGGGGACATTCGGGGCTAATGAAAAACTGTTTTTT. Full variable domain (outside the CDR3, taken from reference TRBV9 and TRBJ1-4): DSGVTQTPKHLITATGQRVTLRCSPRSGDLSVYWYQQSLDQGLQFLIQYYNGEERAKGNILERFSAQQFPDLHSELNLSSLELGDSALYFCASSVLGGTFGANEKLFFGSGTQLSVL.

The CDR3 reads CASSMGGMGDSYEQYF. The CDR3 DNA is TGTGCCAGTAGTATGGGTGGGATGGGGGACTCCTACGAGCAGTACTTC. The chain employs TRBV19 and TRBJ2-7; D possibly uses TRBD1 or TRBD2 (5 bases each). Between the trimmed V and J ends, which lost 3 bases and 0 bases, there was a span of 15 bases. In germline, CDR1 is LNHDA, CDR2 SQIVND (reference sequence). This CDR3 has 16 residues.

The J gene is TRBJ2-7, the V gene TRBV7-9; tentatively, D is TRBD1 (7 bases). There are 13 residues in the CDR3. Germline CDR1 and CDR2: SEHNR and FQNEAQ (reference sequence). V dropped 6 bases and J dropped 9 bases, with 18 bases sitting between them. The CDR3 nucleotides read TGTGCCAGCAGAGGGTCCCGACAGGGAGGGCAGTACTTC. Its protein product is CASRGSRQGGQYF.